A selection of T cell receptor beta chains follows, all from one sample in a study of beta chain features in type 1 diabetes. Libraries were prepared by immunoSEQ multiplex PCR; TCRdb keeps only in-frame clonotypes and omits some of them. The data contain about 620,000 clones, about 16% of them seen just once; the ten biggest clones take up about 0.097%. What was sequenced was naive CD4+ T cells from blood. All receptors come from a man younger than 35 in good health. Both conserved end residues are trimmed from each CDR3. The order of the fields is V gene, clone size, CDR3 protein. Rows give clone size only sometimes, using once, few, many, or a class for an expanded clone.

>TRBV9|-
ASSSPGRIYNEQF
>TRBV2|few
ASINREYIYGYT
>TRBV7-2|-
ASSLGQSLSNQPQH
>TRBV7-9|-
ASSKLAGSTDTQY
>TRBV11-2|few
ASSLDQGAGGKDTQY
>TRBV5-1|few
ASSLRPRGNYEQY
>TRBV4-2|-
ASSRDSGANVLT
>TRBV10-2|few
ASSEPRTDRQETQY
>TRBV4-2|few
ASSQVQRGSGANVLT
>TRBV7-9|-
ASSLRWLGSTSEVHEQF
>TRBV5-4|-
ASSLEMDRVYEQY
>TRBV5-1|few
ASSLASSPDRAYGYT
>TRBV19|-
ASNYRTTNTGELF
>TRBV30|few
AWSVQGYT
>TRBV9|few
ASSAGPGRETQY
>TRBV9|-
ASSGLGTGYGYT
>TRBV5-1|-
ASSLVPGTYNEQF
>TRBV28|-
ASSPSPRPRKGEKLF
>TRBV5-1|-
ASSPGTPNEQF
>TRBV29-1|few
SVDVGGTSYEQY
>TRBV27|-
ASSRQGFSTEAF
>TRBV4-3|-
ASSQLITGGSYEQY
>TRBV4-1|-
ASSQGWTVTNYGYT
>TRBV10-3|many
AISETGAEEQF
>TRBV7-2|-
ASSLIPGQGHQPQH
>TRBV5-1|-
ASRGGSYEQY
>TRBV28|few
ASSQSFYGYT
>TRBV7-2|few
ASSLSLRTDTQY
>TRBV18|-
ASPGQGSTDTQY
>TRBV29-1|-
SVEAGGNNQPQH
>TRBV18|-
ASSPQARSYEQY
>TRBV10-3|few
AIRQSGQGHEQY
>TRBV5-4|few
ASSWAYQETQY
>TRBV30|-
AWSPGQWGETQY
>TRBV5-1|-
ASTLPGTGTGYT
>TRBV18|-
ASSPGQGNTEAF
>TRBV4-2|few
ASATSGVAGETQY
>TRBV6-5|few
ASSTSAGSRSQH
>TRBV10-3|-
AISESVRGSADTQY
>TRBV27|-
ASSSRKGTSGQETQY
>TRBV28|-
ACGHNINYGYT
>TRBV7-2|-
ASSSAGATNTGELF
>TRBV27|-
ASSFWVAGTTDTQY
>TRBV18|-
ASSPGQGASYEQY
>TRBV9|few
ASSVTQGVGGNTIY
>TRBV19|few
ASSPGGADTQY
>TRBV11-2|-
ASSLEGVNTEAF
>TRBV18|-
ASSSGGESEAF
>TRBV12-2|few
ASRLSTGSDTGELF
>TRBV30|-
ACSAQGNQPQH
>TRBV10-3|few
AISDSGEKLF
>TRBV18|-
ASSPRQGEAYEQY
>TRBV9|few
ASSVALGRSNNEQF
>TRBV29-1|few
SVERPWGQETQY
>TRBV1|-
TSSRSSGFSSYNSPLH
>TRBV11-3|few
ASSLRGAYEQY
>TRBV9|few
ASSVGDRRLGEQY